One sample yielded the 15 T cell receptor beta chains listed below, sequenced in a study of monozygotic twins with inflammatory bowel disease. TCRdb reprocessed the 5' RACE reads; each CDR3 protein has one entry and no DNA is given. This listing includes some 170,000 distinct CDR3 sequences. Sequenced: blood. The receptor source for this set is a human donor with ulcerative colitis or Crohn's disease, or a healthy co-twin of an affected twin (not recorded which).

V gene TRBV15 combines with J gene TRBJ2-6. The germline CDR1 and CDR2 sequences are LNHNV and YYDKDF (reference sequence). This CDR3 contains 13 residues. The CDR3 spells CATGDSGANVLTF.

The genes are TRBV5-1 and TRBJ1-4. Germline V gene sequence: CDR1 SGHRS, CDR2 YFSETQ. This CDR3 spans 13 amino acids. The CDR3 loop is CASSLVMGEKLFF.

The chain carries TRBV9 and TRBJ2-7; the TCRdb D gene call, TRBD1, has no DNA to confirm it. CDR1 is SGDLS and CDR2 is YYNGEE in the germline V gene. The CDR3 totals 13 residues. CDR3 sequence reads: CASSTRQGSEQYF.

The chain has TRBV28 and TRBJ2-3; TCRdb selects TRBD1, and the lack of DNA leaves this call unchecked. This CDR3 contains 16 residues. Germline lookup yields CDR1 MDHEN and CDR2 SYDVKM. The CDR3 is CASSSLGAGGLDTQYF.

The chain employs TRBV4-2 and TRBJ1-5; TCRdb selects TRBD1, and the lack of DNA leaves this call unchecked. The CDR3 runs 16 residues. CDR1 and CDR2 from the germline V gene are LGHNA and YNFKEQ. Here the CDR3 reads CASSQFGQDSNQPQHF.

CDR3 residues: CASSLQGPNTEAFF. This rearrangement joins TRBV7-9 to TRBJ1-1. This CDR3 region has 14 residues. Per the germline V gene, CDR1 is SEHNR and CDR2 is FQNEAQ (reference sequence).

V usage is TRBV7-2 and J usage is TRBJ2-1; the D gene TCRdb calls, TRBD1, cannot be checked with no DNA. CDR1 is SGHTA and CDR2 is FQGNSA in the germline V gene. This CDR3 spans 14 amino acids. The CDR3 loop is CASSLRIMGGEQFF.

The chain links TRBV20-1 to TRBJ2-3; TCRdb outputs TRBD1, but without DNA this stays unchecked. Germline CDR1 reads DFQATT; CDR2 reads SNEGSKA (reference sequence). The CDR3 is made up of 13 amino acids. Here the CDR3 reads CSAPDGGTDTQYF.

The V gene is TRBV12-3 or TRBV12-4, the J gene TRBJ1-4; TCRdb's assignment of TRBD1 cannot be checked, as there is no DNA. CDR3 length: 16 amino acids. CDR3 protein: CASSSPGGIFNEKLFF.

The V and J genes are TRBV5-1 and TRBJ2-5; the TCRdb D gene call, TRBD1, has no DNA to confirm it. The CDR3 is 13 residues long. Germline CDR1 is SGHRS and CDR2 is YFSETQ. The CDR3 is CASSPGGRETQYF. The full variable domain, completed using reference TRBV5-1 and TRBJ2-5, is KAGVTQTPRYLIKTRGQQVTLSCSPISGHRSVSWYQQTPGQGLQFLFEYFSETQRNKGNFPGRFSGRQFSNSRSEMNVSTLELGDSALYLCASSPGGRETQYFGPGTRLLVL.

This rearrangement joins TRBV15 to TRBJ1-2; TCRdb names TRBD1, which stays unverified in the absence of DNA. Germline values: CDR1 LNHNV, CDR2 YYDKDF (reference sequence). CDR3 length equals 16 residues. The CDR3 loop is CATSRDRGVSNYGYTF.

The J gene is TRBJ1-5, the V gene TRBV20-1; TCRdb outputs TRBD1, but without DNA this stays unchecked. Looked up from germline, CDR1 is DFQATT and CDR2 is SNEGSKA (reference sequence). The CDR3 is 15 residues long. This chain's CDR3 is CSARDPGQENQPQHF.

This chain joins TRBV24-1 and TRBJ1-1. Germline values: CDR1 KGHDR, CDR2 SFDVKD. The CDR3 is 13 residues long. The CDR3 spells CATSDFRRTEAFF.

The genes are TRBV7-2 and TRBJ1-1; TCRdb's assignment of TRBD1 cannot be checked, as there is no DNA. The CDR3 spans 15 residues. Looked up from germline, CDR1 is SGHTA and CDR2 is FQGNSA. Here the CDR3 reads CASSLGTGGLTEAFF.

The V and J genes are TRBV7-2 and TRBJ2-7; TCRdb lists TRBD2, though no DNA is available to test this call. This CDR3 has 14 residues. Germline CDR1 reads SGHTA; CDR2 reads FQGNSA. CDR3 residues: CASSFSGLPYEQYF.